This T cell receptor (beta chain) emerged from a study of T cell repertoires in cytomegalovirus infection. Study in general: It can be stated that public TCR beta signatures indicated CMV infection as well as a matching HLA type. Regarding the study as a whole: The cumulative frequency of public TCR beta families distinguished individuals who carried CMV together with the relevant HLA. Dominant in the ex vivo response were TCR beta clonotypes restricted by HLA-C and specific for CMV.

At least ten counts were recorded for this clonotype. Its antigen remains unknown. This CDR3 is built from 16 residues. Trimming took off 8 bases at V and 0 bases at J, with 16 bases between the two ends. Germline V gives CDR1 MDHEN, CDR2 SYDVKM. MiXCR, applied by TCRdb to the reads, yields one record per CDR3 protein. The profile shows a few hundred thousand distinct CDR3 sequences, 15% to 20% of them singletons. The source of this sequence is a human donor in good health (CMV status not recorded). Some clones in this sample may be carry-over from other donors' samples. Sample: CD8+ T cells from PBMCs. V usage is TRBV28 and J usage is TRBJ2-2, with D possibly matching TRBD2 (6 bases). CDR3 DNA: TGTGCCAGCCTACCTCGACGGGGGACGAACACCGGGGAGCTGTTTTTT. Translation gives CASLPRRGTNTGELFF.